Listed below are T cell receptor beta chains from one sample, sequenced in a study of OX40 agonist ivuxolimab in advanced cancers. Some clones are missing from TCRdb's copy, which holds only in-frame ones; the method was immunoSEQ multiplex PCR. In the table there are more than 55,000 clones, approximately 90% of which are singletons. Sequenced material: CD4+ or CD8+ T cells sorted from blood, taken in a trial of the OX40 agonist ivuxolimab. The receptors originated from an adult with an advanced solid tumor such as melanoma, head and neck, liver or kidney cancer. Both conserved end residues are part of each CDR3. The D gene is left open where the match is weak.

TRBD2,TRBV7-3,CASSRLALAGELFF
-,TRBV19,CATSRPSAGWLVGNTIYF
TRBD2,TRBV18,CASSGTTDGDNEQFF
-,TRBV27,CASSHSSTDTQYF
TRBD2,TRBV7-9,CASSHSGGRALEQYF
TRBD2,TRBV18,CASSRTSGGDEQYF
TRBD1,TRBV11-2,CASSLGQGAPIEQFF
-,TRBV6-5,CASSYGQYGYTF
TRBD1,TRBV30,CAWSRTGLRSSANYGYTF
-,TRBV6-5,CASSYGGSESYGYTF
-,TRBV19,CASTLDGGRLGANVLTF
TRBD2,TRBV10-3,CAISGTSADNEQFF
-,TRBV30,CAWSTGVETQYF
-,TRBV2,CASSLGQNQPQHF
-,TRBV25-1,CASSDQGRERYEKLFF
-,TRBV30,CAQDTSTDTQYF
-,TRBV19,CASSTSGANVLTF
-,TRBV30,CAWTLGGNTEAFF
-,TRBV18,CASSREGLSSGANVLTF
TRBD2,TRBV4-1,CASSLGLAGVYNEQFF
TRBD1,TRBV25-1,CASSDPGGLSGNTIYF
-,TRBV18,CASSPLLTPNTEAFF
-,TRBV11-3,CASSLEGYEQFF
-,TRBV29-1,CSAPRGEYGYTF
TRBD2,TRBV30,CAWSTGLAGAIGELFF
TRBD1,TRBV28,CASRRTGGVGELFF
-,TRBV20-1,CSAGSGNTIYF
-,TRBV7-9,CASSPQGIGEKLFF
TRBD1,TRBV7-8,CASSRGTANTEAFF
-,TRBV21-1,CASSRGLNTYEQYF
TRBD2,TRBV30,CAWGYGLAGNTGELFF